The next 28 T cell receptor beta chains were all read from a single sample in a study of cytomegalovirus exposure and HLA in healthy donors. Clones were read by immunoSEQ multiplex PCR, and TCRdb kept only the in-frame ones, dropping some. The profile covers some 150,000 clones, with around nine tenths appearing a single time and 3.3% taken by the ten largest. The sample taken for sequencing was PBMCs. The receptor source for this set is a woman younger than 30 in good health and CMV-seropositive.

The V call is TRBV27, the J call TRBJ2-2; 13 bases fit TRBD2. The CDR3 has 19 amino acids. Looked up from germline, CDR1 is MNHEY and CDR2 is SMNVEV (reference sequence). J was trimmed by 4 bases and V by 8 bases; bases with no gene match: 16. The CDR3 protein is CASGSANKGLAGVTGELFF. DNA of the CDR3: TGTGCCAGCGGAAGCGCTAACAAAGGACTAGCGGGAGTCACCGGGGAGCTGTTTTTT.

This rearrangement joins TRBV10-1 to TRBJ2-7; D may be TRBD1 (5 bases). CDR1 WNHNN and CDR2 SYGVQD come from the germline V gene (reference sequence). Trimming stripped 0 bases from V and 6 bases from J, with 18 bases between. This CDR3 has 16 amino acids. The CDR3 nucleotides are TGCGCCAGCAGTGAGTCTCAGGGCGGCCCGCTTGGCGAGCAGTACTTC. Translating it yields CASSESQGGPLGEQYF.

The chain is built from TRBV7-9 and TRBJ1-2; the match to TRBD1 covers 8 bases. The CDR3 contains 15 residues. J lost 5 bases, V lost 6 bases, and 11 bases had no gene match. CDR1 and CDR2 from the germline V gene are SEHNR and FQNEAQ (reference sequence). The CDR3 loop is CASSVTGTGGYGYTF. In nucleotides, the CDR3 is TGTGCCAGCAGTGTGACCGGGACAGGCGGATATGGCTACACCTTC.

The chain carries TRBV5-1 and TRBJ2-7, with TRBD2 identical over 11 bases. The CDR3 loop spans 15 amino acids. V trimming: 0 bases; J trimming: 4 bases; junction bases outside the gene matches: 3. The V gene's germline CDR1 is SGHRS and CDR2 YFSETQ. The CDR3 region has the DNA TGCGCCAGCAGCTTGGTGACTAGCGGGACGTACGAGCAGTACTTC. Its translation: CASSLVTSGTYEQYF.

The gene calls are TRBV28 and TRBJ2-1; D not resolved. The CDR3 spans 14 residues. Between the trimmed V and J ends, which lost 3 bases and 4 bases, there was a span of 10 bases. The V gene's germline CDR1 is MDHEN and CDR2 SYDVKM. Here the CDR3 reads CASSFGVSYNEQFF. CDR3 DNA: TGTGCCAGCAGTTTCGGTGTGAGTTACAATGAGCAGTTCTTC.

The gene calls are TRBV10-1 and TRBJ2-5; D call uncertain. The CDR3 covers 14 residues. Trimming removed 1 base at V and 1 base at J, with 7 bases between. CDR1 WNHNN and CDR2 SYGVQD come from the germline V gene (reference sequence). CDR3 protein: CASSEFGSQETQYF. The CDR3 DNA is TGCGCCAGCAGTGAGTTTGGCTCCCAAGAGACCCAGTACTTC.

The rearrangement joins TRBV9 to TRBJ2-3; 13 positions agree with TRBD2. Germline CDR1 and CDR2: SGDLS and YYNGEE. The CDR3 has 16 amino acids. V shed 0 bases and J 4 bases; nucleotides not matched to a gene: 2. The chain's CDR3 is CASSVDTSGGADTQYF. CDR3 DNA: TGTGCCAGCAGCGTAGATACTAGCGGGGGGGCAGATACGCAGTATTTT.

The chain couples TRBV4-1 to TRBJ1-3, with D possibly matching TRBD1 (6 bases). CDR3 length: 15 amino acids. Germline assignment: CDR1 MGHRA and CDR2 YSYEKL. V was cut by 3 bases and J by 0 bases, with 9 bases left in between. The CDR3 sequence is CASSQGHLSGNTIYF. The CDR3 nucleotides are TGCGCCAGCAGCCAGGGACACCTCTCTGGAAACACCATATATTTT.

The rearrangement joins TRBV28 to TRBJ2-5; weak D call: TRBD2 (5 bases). V lost 7 bases to trimming and J lost 1 base, with 16 bases between them. This CDR3 is built from 15 residues. The germline CDR1 and CDR2 sequences are MDHEN and SYDVKM. CDR3 nucleotides: TGTGCCAGCACCCCAGAGGTGGACTTCCAAGAGACCCAGTACTTC. Its translation is CASTPEVDFQETQYF.

The chain joins TRBV29-1 to TRBJ1-1; TRBD1 matches 7 bases. There are 14 residues in the CDR3. Germline V CDR1 and CDR2: SQVTM, ANQGSEA. J lost 1 base, V lost 6 bases, and 8 bases had no gene match. The CDR3 DNA sequence: TGCAGCGTAATGGCCGGGACAGCGAACACTGAAGCTTTCTTT. Encoded protein: CSVMAGTANTEAFF.

This clone has a single count. The chain carries TRBV10-1 and TRBJ2-1; maybe TRBD2 (6 bases). With 1 base removed from V and 8 bases from J, the gap between germline ends came to 15 bases. Germline V lookup: CDR1 WNHNN, CDR2 SYGVQD (reference sequence). CDR3 length equals 15 residues. CDR3 protein: CASSEWGDGLDEQFF. For the CDR3, the DNA is TGCGCCAGCAGTGAGTGGGGGGACGGGTTGGATGAGCAGTTCTTC.

The chain is built from TRBV7-2 and TRBJ2-6; possibly TRBD1 for D (5 bases). The CDR3 sequence is 14 residues long. Trimming cost V 7 bases and J 4 bases, with 11 bases left between them. Per germline, CDR1 SGHTA and CDR2 FQGNSA. CDR3 residues: CASTKRGGANVLTF. The CDR3 nucleotides are TGTGCCAGCACCAAAAGGGGCGGGGCCAACGTCCTGACTTTC.

The chain couples TRBV10-3 to TRBJ1-4, with D hard to call. Germline values: CDR1 ENHRY, CDR2 SYGVKD. The CDR3 is made up of 17 amino acids. V was shortened by 0 bases and J by 2 bases, with 13 bases between the two germline ends. CDR3 sequence reads: CAISESIRGVTNEKLFF. The CDR3, as DNA: TGTGCCATCAGTGAGTCGATACGGGGAGTTACTAATGAAAAACTGTTTTTT.

The chain carries TRBV13 and TRBJ2-2, with D possibly TRBD1 on 6 matching bases. The V end lost 6 bases, the J end lost 3 bases, and 8 bases lay between the germline ends. CDR1 and CDR2 from the germline V gene are PRHDT and FYEKMQ (reference sequence). The CDR3 has 13 amino acids. The DNA of the CDR3 is TGTGCCAGCAGGGGGGCCGACACCGGGGAGCTGTTTTTT. Translation gives CASRGADTGELFF.

This clone was seen just once. The chain uses TRBV21-1 and TRBJ2-2; TRBD1, the table's D call, was not compared with the DNA. TRBV21-1 is an annotated pseudogene. This CDR3 is built from 15 residues. CDR3 in DNA: TGTGCCAGCAGCAAGGGACAGGGGGCGACCGGGGAGCTGTTTTTT. Residues: CASSKGQGATGELFF.

A note on this clone: This CDR3 is also generated by other DNA sequences in the sample. The chain combines TRBV7-2 with TRBJ1-5; 7 bases are shared with TRBD1. The germline CDR1 and CDR2 sequences are SGHTA and FQGNSA. J gave up 6 bases and V 1 base, and 3 bases lay outside the gene matches. The CDR3 loop spans 14 amino acids. The CDR3 sequence is CASSLDRGVQPQHF. DNA of the CDR3: TGTGCCAGCAGCTTAGACAGGGGAGTTCAGCCCCAGCATTTT.

The chain has TRBV6-6 and TRBJ2-3; 13 nucleotides line up with TRBD2. V was pared by 6 bases and J by 2 bases, with 5 bases of the junction left unmatched. This CDR3 has 16 amino acids. Germline CDR1 MNHNY, CDR2 SVGAGI (reference sequence). Written as DNA, the CDR3 is TGTGCCAGCAGCCAGGGACTAGCGGGAAACACAGATACGCAGTATTTT. Translating it yields CASSQGLAGNTDTQYF.

This chain links TRBV4-1 with TRBJ2-7, with TRBD2 matching 12 bases. V lost 4 bases and J lost 5; bases outside the gene matches: 6. The CDR3 covers 15 residues. CDR1 MGHRA and CDR2 YSYEKL come from the germline V gene. The CDR3 loop is CASSPGLAGGNEQYF. CDR3 nucleotides: TGCGCCAGCAGCCCCGGGCTAGCGGGAGGGAACGAGCAGTACTTC.

Only one count was recorded for this clone. The chain has TRBV6-1 and TRBJ2-5; no clear D gene. This CDR3 is 13 amino acids long. Germline V gene sequence: CDR1 MNHNS, CDR2 SASEGT. Trimming took 5 bases from V and 2 from J, leaving 9 bases between them. The CDR3 DNA is TGTGCCAGCAGTAGGAGTATTCAAGAGACCCAGTACTTC. This translates into CASSRSIQETQYF.

The V call is TRBV7-8, the J call TRBJ2-7; 13 nucleotides match TRBD2. The CDR3 is 18 amino acids. The ends lost 3 bases at V and 3 bases at J; junction bases unmatched: 11. Germline CDR1 reads SGHVS; CDR2 reads FQNEAQ. CDR3 amino acids: CASSFAGTSGKFSYEQYF. The CDR3 DNA is TGTGCCAGCAGCTTCGCCGGGACTAGCGGGAAGTTTAGCTACGAGCAGTACTTC.

This clone showed up just a few times. The chain couples TRBV7-9 to TRBJ1-2; 8 bases are a match to TRBD1. CDR1 is SEHNR and CDR2 is FQNEAQ in the germline V gene (reference sequence). The CDR3 is 16 residues long. The V segment lost 0 bases and the J segment 1 base; nucleotides outside the gene matches: 4. DNA for the CDR3: TGTGCCAGCAGCTTAGCAGGACAGGGCTATAACTATGGCTACACCTTC. Its translation is CASSLAGQGYNYGYTF.

The chain is built from TRBV11-2 and TRBJ2-1; 8 nucleotides align to TRBD1. Per germline, CDR1 SGHAT and CDR2 FQNNGV. Trimming at V came to 1 base and at J to 7 bases, leaving 6 bases not matched to a gene. The CDR3 loop spans 15 amino acids. This chain's CDR3 is CASSLVRDRLNEQFF. The CDR3 DNA sequence: TGTGCCAGCAGCTTAGTCCGGGACAGGTTGAATGAGCAGTTCTTC.

The V and J genes are TRBV6-1 and TRBJ2-5, with 9 bases identical to TRBD2. The CDR3 consists of 16 residues. The germline gives CDR1 MNHNS, CDR2 SASEGT. Germline trimming cut 2 bases from V and 6 bases from J; bases unmatched to any gene: 10. The CDR3: CASSEPAGLALKTQYF. CDR3 coding DNA: TGTGCCAGCAGTGAACCAGCAGGACTAGCGCTGAAGACCCAGTACTTC.

V gene TRBV21-1 combines with J gene TRBJ2-1; the D call TRBD2 from the table was never checked on the DNA. TRBV21-1 is shown as a pseudogene. The CDR3 spans 15 residues. The DNA for the CDR3 is TGTGCCAGCTTTCGGGAGGGCCTCTCCTACAATGAGCAGTTCTTC. Its translation is CASFREGLSYNEQFF.

The V gene is TRBV7-3, the J gene TRBJ1-1; the D is unclear. Deletions cut 5 bases from V and 2 bases from J, with 6 bases between. CDR1 and CDR2 from the germline V gene are SGHTA and FQGTGA. The CDR3 spans 12 residues. The DNA of the CDR3 is TGTGCCAGCAGCGGAGGAAACACTGAAGCTTTCTTT. Its protein is CASSGGNTEAFF.

This chain connects TRBV2 to TRBJ2-7, with 8 bases that match TRBD2. Per the germline V gene, CDR1 is SNHLY and CDR2 is FYNNEI. The V segment lost 7 bases and the J segment 4 bases; nucleotides outside the gene matches: 9. This CDR3 contains 14 residues. The CDR3 DNA reads TGTGCCAGCATTAGGGGACTAGAGGATTACGAGCAGTACTTC. Translation: CASIRGLEDYEQYF.

This chain joins TRBV2 and TRBJ2-3; 8 bases line up with TRBD2. This CDR3 is 17 amino acids long. CDR1 is SNHLY, CDR2 FYNNEI, per germline. V gave up 6 bases and J gave up 4 bases; unmatched junction bases: 15. The CDR3 reads CASRTLEGAGVADTQYF. As DNA, the CDR3 is TGTGCCAGCAGGACCCTCGAGGGAGCGGGAGTGGCAGATACGCAGTATTTT.

This rearrangement joins TRBV6-6 to TRBJ2-3; the match to TRBD1 covers 9 bases. The CDR3 is made up of 16 amino acids. V dropped 7 bases and J dropped 6; count of bases not matched to a gene: 14. Germline loops: CDR1 MNHNY, CDR2 SVGAGI (reference sequence). The CDR3 nucleotides read TGTGCCAGCAATACCCCCGACAGGGGGATTAAGGATACGCAGTATTTT. It specifies CASNTPDRGIKDTQYF.